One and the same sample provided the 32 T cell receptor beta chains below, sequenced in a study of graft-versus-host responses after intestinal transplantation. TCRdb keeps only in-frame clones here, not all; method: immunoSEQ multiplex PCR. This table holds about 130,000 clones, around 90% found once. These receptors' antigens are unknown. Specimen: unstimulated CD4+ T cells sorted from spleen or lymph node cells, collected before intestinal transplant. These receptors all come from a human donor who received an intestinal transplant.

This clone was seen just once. CDR3 bases: TGTGCCAGCAGAGGACAGTCCGAAACAGGCGAGCAGTACTTC. This gives the protein CASRGQSETGEQYF. J is TRBJ2-7 and V is TRBV2, with D maybe TRBD1 (6 bases). Germline V lookup: CDR1 SNHLY, CDR2 FYNNEI. This CDR3 is built from 14 residues. The V gene lost 6 bases and the J gene lost 6 bases, with 18 bases spanning the gap.

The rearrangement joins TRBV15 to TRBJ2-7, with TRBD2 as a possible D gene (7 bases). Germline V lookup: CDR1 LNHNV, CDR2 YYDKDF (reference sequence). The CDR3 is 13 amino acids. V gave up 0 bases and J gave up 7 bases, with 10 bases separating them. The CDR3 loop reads CATSRDKGGEQYF. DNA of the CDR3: TGTGCCACCAGCAGAGATAAGGGGGGGGAGCAGTACTTC.

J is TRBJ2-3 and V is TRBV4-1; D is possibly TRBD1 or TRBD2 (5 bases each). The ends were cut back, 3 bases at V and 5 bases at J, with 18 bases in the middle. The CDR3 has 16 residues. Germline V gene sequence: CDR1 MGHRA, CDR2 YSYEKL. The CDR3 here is CASSHLRQWDGDTQYF. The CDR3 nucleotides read TGCGCCAGCAGCCATCTACGTCAGTGGGACGGAGATACGCAGTATTTT.

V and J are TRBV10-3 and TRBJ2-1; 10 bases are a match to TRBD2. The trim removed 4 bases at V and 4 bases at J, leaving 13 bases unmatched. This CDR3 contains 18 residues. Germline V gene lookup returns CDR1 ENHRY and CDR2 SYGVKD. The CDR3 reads CAISGAPGTSDGYNEQFF. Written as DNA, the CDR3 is TGTGCCATCAGTGGTGCCCCCGGGACTAGCGACGGATACAATGAGCAGTTCTTC.

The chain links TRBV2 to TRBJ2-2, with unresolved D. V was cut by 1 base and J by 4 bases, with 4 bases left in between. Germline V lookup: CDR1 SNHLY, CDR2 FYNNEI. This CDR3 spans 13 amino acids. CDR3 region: CASSEGITGELFF. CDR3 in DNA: TGTGCCAGCAGTGAAGGGATCACCGGGGAGCTGTTTTTT. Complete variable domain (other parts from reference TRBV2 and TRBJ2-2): EPEVTQTPSHQVTQMGQEVILRCVPISNHLYFYWYRQILGQKVEFLVSFYNNEISEKSEIFDDQFSVERPDGSNFTLKIRSTKLEDSAMYFCASSEGITGELFFGEGSRLTVL.

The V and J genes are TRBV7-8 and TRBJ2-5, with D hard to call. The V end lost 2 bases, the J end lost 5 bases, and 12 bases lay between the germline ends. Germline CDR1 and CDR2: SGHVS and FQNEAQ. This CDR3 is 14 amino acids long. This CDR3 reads CASSLNRALETQYF. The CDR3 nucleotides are TGTGCCAGCAGCTTAAATAGGGCTTTGGAGACCCAGTACTTC.

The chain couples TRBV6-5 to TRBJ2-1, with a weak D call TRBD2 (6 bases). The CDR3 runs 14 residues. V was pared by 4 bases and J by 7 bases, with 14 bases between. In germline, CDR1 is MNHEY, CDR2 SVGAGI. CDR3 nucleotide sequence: TGTGCCAGCAGTTCGGTCGGGGGTCGGAATGAGCAGTTCTTC. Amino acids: CASSSVGGRNEQFF.

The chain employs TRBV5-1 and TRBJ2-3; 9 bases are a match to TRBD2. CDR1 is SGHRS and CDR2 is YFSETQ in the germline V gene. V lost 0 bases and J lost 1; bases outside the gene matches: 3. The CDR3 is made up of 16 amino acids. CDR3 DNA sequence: TGCGCCAGCAGCTTGGCTAGCGGGGCGGGCACAGATACGCAGTATTTT. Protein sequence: CASSLASGAGTDTQYF.

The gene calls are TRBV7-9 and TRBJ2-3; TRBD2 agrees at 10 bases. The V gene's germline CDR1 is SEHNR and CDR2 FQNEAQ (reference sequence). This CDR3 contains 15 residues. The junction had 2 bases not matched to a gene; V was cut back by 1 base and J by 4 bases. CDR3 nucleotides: TGTGCCAGCAGCTTAGTCGGGACTAGCGCAGATACGCAGTATTTT. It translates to CASSLVGTSADTQYF.

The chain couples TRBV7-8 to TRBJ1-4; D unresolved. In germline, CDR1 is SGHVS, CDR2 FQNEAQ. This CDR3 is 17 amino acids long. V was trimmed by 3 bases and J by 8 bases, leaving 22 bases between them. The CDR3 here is CASSFQSGVLVFEKLFF. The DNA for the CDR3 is TGTGCCAGCAGCTTCCAGTCTGGGGTGTTAGTATTCGAAAAACTGTTTTTT.

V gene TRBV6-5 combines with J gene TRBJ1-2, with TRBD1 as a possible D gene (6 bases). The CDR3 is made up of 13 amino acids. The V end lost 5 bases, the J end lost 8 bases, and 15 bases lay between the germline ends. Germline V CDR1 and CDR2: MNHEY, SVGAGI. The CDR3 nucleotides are TGTGCCAGCAGTCCACTCAGGGGAGGCGGCTACACCTTC. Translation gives CASSPLRGGGYTF.

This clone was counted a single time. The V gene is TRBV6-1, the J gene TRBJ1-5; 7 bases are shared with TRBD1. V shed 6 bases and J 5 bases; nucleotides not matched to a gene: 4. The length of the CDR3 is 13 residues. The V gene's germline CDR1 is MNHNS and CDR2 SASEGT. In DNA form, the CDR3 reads TGTGCCAGCAGGACTGACAGGGATCAGCCCCAGCATTTT. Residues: CASRTDRDQPQHF.

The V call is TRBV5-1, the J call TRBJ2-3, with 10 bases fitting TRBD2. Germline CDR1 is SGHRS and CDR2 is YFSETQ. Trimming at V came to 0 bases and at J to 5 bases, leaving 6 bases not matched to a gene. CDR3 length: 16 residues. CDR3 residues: CASSLGAGGPGDTQYF. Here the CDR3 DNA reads TGCGCCAGCAGCTTGGGAGCGGGGGGGCCCGGAGATACGCAGTATTTT.

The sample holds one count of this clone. CDR3 in amino acids: CASSVLRQLNNEQFF. CDR3 sequence (DNA): TGTGCCAGCAGTGTTCTACGTCAGCTCAACAATGAGCAGTTCTTC. The chain combines TRBV27 with TRBJ2-1; D gene ambiguous. V was cut by 5 bases and J by 5 bases, with 16 bases left in between. Germline V CDR1 and CDR2: MNHEY, SMNVEV (reference sequence). The CDR3 is 15 amino acids.

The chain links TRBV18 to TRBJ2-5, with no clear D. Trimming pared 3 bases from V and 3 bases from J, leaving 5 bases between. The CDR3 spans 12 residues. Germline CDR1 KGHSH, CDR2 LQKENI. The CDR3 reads CASSPVEETQYF. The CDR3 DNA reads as TGTGCCAGCTCACCCGTTGAAGAGACCCAGTACTTC.

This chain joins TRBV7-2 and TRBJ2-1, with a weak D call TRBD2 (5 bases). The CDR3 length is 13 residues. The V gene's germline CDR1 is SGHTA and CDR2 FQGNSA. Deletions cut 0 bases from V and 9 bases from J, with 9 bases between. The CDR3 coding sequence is TGTGCCAGCAGCTTAGCGATGAGCGGTGAGCAGTTCTTC. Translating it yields CASSLAMSGEQFF. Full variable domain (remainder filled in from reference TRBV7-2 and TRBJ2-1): GAGVSQSPSNKVTEKGKDVELRCDPISGHTALYWYRQSLGQGLEFLIYFQGNSAPDKSGLPSDRFSAERTGGSVSTLTIQRTQQEDSAVYLCASSLAMSGEQFFGPGTRLTVL.

The CDR3 is CAISGSGTLKQYF. CDR3 DNA sequence: TGTGCCATCAGCGGCTCGGGGACACTAAAGCAGTACTTC. The chain combines TRBV10-3 with TRBJ2-7; possible D gene TRBD1, 6 bases. CDR3 length equals 13 residues. Germline V gene data show CDR1 as ENHRY and CDR2 as SYGVKD. V gave up 6 bases and J gave up 8 bases, with 17 bases separating them.

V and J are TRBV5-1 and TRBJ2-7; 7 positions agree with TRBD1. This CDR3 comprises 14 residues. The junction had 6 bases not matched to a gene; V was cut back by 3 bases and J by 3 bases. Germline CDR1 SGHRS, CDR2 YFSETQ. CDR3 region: CASSSWTGNYEQYF. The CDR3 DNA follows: TGCGCCAGCAGCTCCTGGACAGGAAACTACGAGCAGTACTTC.

The CDR3 here is CASSEQGANTEAFF. The DNA for the CDR3 is TGTGCCAGCAGTGAACAGGGGGCGAACACTGAAGCTTTCTTT. V usage is TRBV2 and J usage is TRBJ1-1; 8 nucleotides align to TRBD1. V shed 2 bases and J 1 base; nucleotides not matched to a gene: 0. The CDR3 runs to 14 residues. Germline values: CDR1 SNHLY, CDR2 FYNNEI.

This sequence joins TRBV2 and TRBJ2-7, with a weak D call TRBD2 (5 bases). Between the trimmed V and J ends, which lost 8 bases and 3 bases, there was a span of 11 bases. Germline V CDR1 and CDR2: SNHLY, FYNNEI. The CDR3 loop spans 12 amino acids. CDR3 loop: CASAAAFYEQYF. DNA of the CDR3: TGTGCCAGCGCAGCGGCCTTCTACGAGCAGTACTTC.

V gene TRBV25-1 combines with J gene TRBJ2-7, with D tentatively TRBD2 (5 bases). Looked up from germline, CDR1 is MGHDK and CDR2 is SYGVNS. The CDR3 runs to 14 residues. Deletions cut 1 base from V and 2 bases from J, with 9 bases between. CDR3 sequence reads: CASSEWETPYEQYF. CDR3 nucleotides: TGTGCCAGCAGTGAATGGGAGACACCCTACGAGCAGTACTTC.

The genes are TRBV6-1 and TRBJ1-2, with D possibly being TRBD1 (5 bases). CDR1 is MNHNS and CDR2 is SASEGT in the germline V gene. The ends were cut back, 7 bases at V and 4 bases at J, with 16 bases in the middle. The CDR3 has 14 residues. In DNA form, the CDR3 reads TGTGCCAGCACCAATAAGGGGCAGGGCTATGGCTACACCTTC. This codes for CASTNKGQGYGYTF.

CDR3 residues: CASSQNSRDRHSGNTIYF. The CDR3 DNA sequence: TGTGCCAGCTCACAGAACTCGCGGGACAGACACTCTGGAAACACCATATATTTT. The chain links TRBV18 to TRBJ1-3; 7 bases map to TRBD1. Germline V gene sequence: CDR1 KGHSH, CDR2 LQKENI. The CDR3 consists of 18 residues. Trimming at V came to 4 bases and at J to 0 bases, leaving 12 bases not matched to a gene.

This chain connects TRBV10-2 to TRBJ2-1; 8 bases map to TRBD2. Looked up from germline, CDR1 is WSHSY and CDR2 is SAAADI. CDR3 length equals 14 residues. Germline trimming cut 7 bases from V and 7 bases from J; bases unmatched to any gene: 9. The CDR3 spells CASIGGGRWNEQFF. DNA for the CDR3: TGCGCCAGCATTGGCGGGGGGCGGTGGAATGAGCAGTTCTTC.

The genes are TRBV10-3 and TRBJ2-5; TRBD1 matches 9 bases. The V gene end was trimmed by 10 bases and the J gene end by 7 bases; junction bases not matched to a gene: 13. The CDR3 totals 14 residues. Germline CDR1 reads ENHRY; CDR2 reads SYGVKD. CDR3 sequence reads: CATRPGQGPGTQYF. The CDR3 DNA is TGTGCCACCCGTCCTGGACAGGGGCCGGGGACCCAGTACTTC.

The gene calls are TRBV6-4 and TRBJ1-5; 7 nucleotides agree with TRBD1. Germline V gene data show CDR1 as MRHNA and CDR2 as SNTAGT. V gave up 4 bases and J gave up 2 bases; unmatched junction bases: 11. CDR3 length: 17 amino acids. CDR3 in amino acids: CASSVNPDREGNQPQHF. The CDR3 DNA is TGTGCCAGCAGTGTCAACCCCGACAGGGAGGGCAATCAGCCCCAGCATTTT.

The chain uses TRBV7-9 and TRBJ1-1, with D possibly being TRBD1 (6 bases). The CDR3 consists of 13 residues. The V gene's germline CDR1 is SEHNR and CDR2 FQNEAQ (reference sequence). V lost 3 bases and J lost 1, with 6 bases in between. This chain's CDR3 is CASSLTGNTEAFF. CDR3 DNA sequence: TGTGCCAGCAGCTTGACAGGGAACACTGAAGCTTTCTTT. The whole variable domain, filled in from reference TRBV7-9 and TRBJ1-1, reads DTGVSQNPRHKITKRGQNVTFRCDPISEHNRLYWYRQTLGQGPEFLTYFQNEAQLEKSRLLSDRFSAERPKGSFSTLEIQRTEQGDSAMYLCASSLTGNTEAFFGQGTRLTVV.

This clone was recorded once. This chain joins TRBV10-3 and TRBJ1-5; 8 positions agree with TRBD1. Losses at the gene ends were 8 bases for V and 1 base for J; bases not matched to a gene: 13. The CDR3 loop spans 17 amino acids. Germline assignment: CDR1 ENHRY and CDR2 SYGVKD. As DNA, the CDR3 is TGTGCCATCTCGACAGGGGTGACGGCCGGGAGCAATCAGCCCCAGCATTTT. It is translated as CAISTGVTAGSNQPQHF.

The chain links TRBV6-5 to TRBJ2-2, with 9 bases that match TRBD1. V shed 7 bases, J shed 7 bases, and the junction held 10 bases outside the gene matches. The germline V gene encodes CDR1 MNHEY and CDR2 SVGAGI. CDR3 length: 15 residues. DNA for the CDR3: TGTGCCAGCACCCAGACAGGGGGTCTTTTCGGGGAGCTGTTTTTT. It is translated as CASTQTGGLFGELFF.

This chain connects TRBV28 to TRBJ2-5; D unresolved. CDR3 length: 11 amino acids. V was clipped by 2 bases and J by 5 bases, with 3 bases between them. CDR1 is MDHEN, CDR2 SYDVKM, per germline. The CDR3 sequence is CASSLLETQYF. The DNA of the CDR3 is TGTGCCAGCAGTTTACTTGAGACCCAGTACTTC.

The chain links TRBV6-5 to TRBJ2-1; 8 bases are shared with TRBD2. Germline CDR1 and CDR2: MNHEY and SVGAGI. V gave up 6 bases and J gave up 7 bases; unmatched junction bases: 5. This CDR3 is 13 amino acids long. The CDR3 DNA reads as TGTGCCAGCAGCCGGGGGGGGCCTAATGAGCAGTTCTTC. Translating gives CASSRGGPNEQFF.

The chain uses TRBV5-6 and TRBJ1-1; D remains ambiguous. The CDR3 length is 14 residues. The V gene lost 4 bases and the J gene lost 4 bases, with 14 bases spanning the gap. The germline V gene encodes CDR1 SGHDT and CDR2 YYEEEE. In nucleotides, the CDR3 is TGTGCCAGCAGCGGGATCGCCTTAACCACTGAAGCTTTCTTT. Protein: CASSGIALTTEAFF.